The entry below gives a single TCR beta chain sequence along with its context. Its antigen is not identified. The record originates from a study of T-cell reconstitution after alpha-beta-depleted transplantation in children. Whole-study findings and limits: T-cell counts and diversity at one year post-transplant came mainly from newly produced T cells. Several patients had high TCRbeta diversity at day 60; it came from surviving recipient T cells and thymic progenitors. Reports say that about two months after transplant, the alpha-beta T cells came out of several hundred graft clones that had expanded.

The authors prepared the TCRbeta library with unique molecular identifiers. TCRdb processed the PCR reads anew with MiXCR; each CDR3 protein has one entry. Of a few hundred thousand distinct CDR3 sequences detected, 13% appear once; the ten largest clones hold over 2%. The sequencing used PBMCs, mostly from graft donor cells, collected 360 days after TCRalphabeta/CD19-depleted stem cell transplant. The TCR comes from a male patient between 5 and 17 years old who had a stem cell transplant for acute myeloid leukemia, so the T cells may come from the graft donor.

The CDR3 sequence: CASSQPPSDEQFF. The CDR3 DNA reads as TGTGCCAGCAGCCAACCCCCTAGCGATGAGCAGTTCTTC. The chain links TRBV4-2 to TRBJ2-1; maybe TRBD2 (6 bases). Trimming took off 2 bases at V and 8 bases at J, with 10 bases between the two ends. The CDR3 loop spans 13 amino acids. The germline V gene has CDR1 LGHNA and CDR2 YNFKEQ.